This TCR beta chain was identified during a study of T-cell reconstitution after alpha-beta-depleted transplantation in children. The CDR3 is made up of 11 amino acids. The germline V gene encodes CDR1 SQVTM and CDR2 ANQGSEA. V was shortened by 4 bases and J by 11 bases, with 11 bases between the two germline ends. Unique molecular identifiers were used to barcode this TCRbeta library. MiXCR was run by TCRdb on the PCR reads, yielding one entry per CDR3 protein. The sample contains around 600,000 distinct CDR3 sequences, about 11% of which appear only once. This clonotype was detected only a few times.

Sequencing used PBMCs from the stem cell graft donor, obtained from the stem cell graft. The chain carries TRBV29-1 and TRBJ1-4; D is uncertain. This clonotype was sampled from a human donor who donated a stem cell graft to a child with acute myeloid leukemia. CDR3 region: CSVVWQSKLFF. CDR3 nucleotide sequence: TGCAGCGTTGTTTGGCAGAGTAAACTGTTTTTT.